Listed here are 8 T cell receptor beta chains from one sample, sequenced in a study of blood T cell repertoires in COVID-19. Profiling relied on immunoSEQ multiplex PCR, and the TCRdb table lists in-frame clones only, not all of them. The sample gives under 250,000 clones, 83% of which show up once; about 3.8% is in the top ten. Sequencing was done on a sample of PBMCs or T cells enriched from blood (not recorded which). Every receptor here comes from a woman between 40 and 55 years old who had been exposed to COVID-19.

This clone was counted a few times. The chain combines TRBV3-1 (or the pseudogene TRBV3-2) with TRBJ1-3; no clear D gene. The germline V and J ends were trimmed by 2 bases and 4 bases, with 3 bases remaining between them. The CDR3 length is 12 residues. The V gene's germline CDR1 is LGHDT and CDR2 YNNKEL (reference sequence). CDR3 bases: TGTGCCAGCAGCCAACAGGGAAACACCATATATTTT. Protein product: CASSQQGNTIYF.

The chain links TRBV5-1 to TRBJ2-1; D call uncertain. Trimming stripped 0 bases from V and 8 bases from J, with 9 bases between. Per germline, CDR1 SGHRS and CDR2 YFSETQ. This CDR3 is 13 amino acids long. This CDR3 is CASSLVIRDEQFF. DNA for the CDR3: TGCGCCAGCAGCTTGGTAATTCGGGATGAGCAGTTCTTC.

This clone was counted between two and nine times. Other DNA sequences in the sample encode the same CDR3. This sequence joins TRBV18 and TRBJ2-1; possibly TRBD2 for D (6 bases). The CDR3 covers 13 residues. The V end lost 3 bases, the J end lost 5 bases, and 8 bases lay between the germline ends. Germline CDR1 reads KGHSH; CDR2 reads LQKENI. The CDR3 nucleotides are TGTGCCAGCTCACCGCCGGGGGACAATGAGCAGTTCTTC. It translates to CASSPPGDNEQFF.

The J gene is TRBJ2-5, the V gene TRBV5-1; D is uncertain. Trimming pared 2 bases from V and 0 bases from J, leaving 11 bases between. Germline assignment: CDR1 SGHRS and CDR2 YFSETQ. The CDR3 spans 15 residues. The CDR3 DNA sequence: TGCGCCAGCAGCTTAAACCGGGTAGACCAAGAGACCCAGTACTTC. Protein product: CASSLNRVDQETQYF. Using reference TRBV5-1 and TRBJ2-5 for the parts outside the CDR3, the full variable domain is KAGVTQTPRYLIKTRGQQVTLSCSPISGHRSVSWYQQTPGQGLQFLFEYFSETQRNKGNFPGRFSGRQFSNSRSEMNVSTLELGDSALYLCASSLNRVDQETQYFGPGTRLLVL.

The V call is TRBV4-2, the J call TRBJ1-3; D remains unclear. Germline lookup yields CDR1 LGHNA and CDR2 YNFKEQ. The V and J ends lost 1 base and 1 base respectively, with 11 bases between them. This CDR3 has 16 residues. The CDR3 reads CASSQVLRISGNTIYF. DNA for the CDR3: TGTGCCAGCAGCCAAGTACTCAGGATTTCTGGAAACACCATATATTTT.

The chain links TRBV30 to TRBJ2-2, with D tentatively TRBD1 (6 bases). V was shortened by 2 bases and J by 3 bases, with 16 bases between the two germline ends. This CDR3 spans 16 amino acids. Looked up from germline, CDR1 is GTSNPN and CDR2 is SVGIG (reference sequence). CDR3 sequence: CAWSHLGARDTGELFF. DNA of the CDR3: TGTGCCTGGAGTCACTTGGGGGCCCGGGACACCGGGGAGCTGTTTTTT.

The chain joins TRBV27 to TRBJ1-2; D not resolved. Trimming left V 2 bases short and J 2 bases short, with 21 bases between. CDR3 size: 18 residues. CDR1 and CDR2 (germline): MNHEY, SMNVEV (reference sequence). The CDR3 DNA is TGTGCCAGCAGTTTAAGATGGAGGCAACAATCAGCAAACTATGGCTACACCTTC. Protein product: CASSLRWRQQSANYGYTF.

The chain has TRBV4-1 and TRBJ2-6; D is uncertain. There are 15 residues in the CDR3. V lost 0 bases to trimming and J lost 8 bases, with 11 bases between them. CDR1 MGHRA and CDR2 YSYEKL come from the germline V gene. The CDR3 bases are TGCGCCAGCAGCCAAGAGGGCAGAAGTACCAACGTCCTGACTTTC. This encodes CASSQEGRSTNVLTF.